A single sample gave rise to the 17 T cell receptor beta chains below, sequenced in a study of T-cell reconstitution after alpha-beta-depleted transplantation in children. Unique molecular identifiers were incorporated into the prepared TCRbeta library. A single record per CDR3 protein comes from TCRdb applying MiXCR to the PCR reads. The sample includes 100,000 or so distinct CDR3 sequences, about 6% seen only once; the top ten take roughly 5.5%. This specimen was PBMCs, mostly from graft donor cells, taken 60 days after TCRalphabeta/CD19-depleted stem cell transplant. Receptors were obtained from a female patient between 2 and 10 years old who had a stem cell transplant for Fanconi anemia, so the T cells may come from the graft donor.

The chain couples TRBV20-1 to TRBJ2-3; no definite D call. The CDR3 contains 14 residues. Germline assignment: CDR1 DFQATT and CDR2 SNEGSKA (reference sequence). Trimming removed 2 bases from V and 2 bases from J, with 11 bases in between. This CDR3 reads CSARLPRLTDTQYF. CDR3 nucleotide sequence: TGCAGTGCTAGATTACCCCGCCTCACAGATACGCAGTATTTT.

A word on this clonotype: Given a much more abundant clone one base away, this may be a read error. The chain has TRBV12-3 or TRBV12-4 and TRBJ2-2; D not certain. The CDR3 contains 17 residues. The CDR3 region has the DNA TGTGCCACCAGTTTTTGGTTAGCCCCTTCGCGGACCGGGGAGCTGTTTTTT. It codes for CATSFWLAPSRTGELFF.

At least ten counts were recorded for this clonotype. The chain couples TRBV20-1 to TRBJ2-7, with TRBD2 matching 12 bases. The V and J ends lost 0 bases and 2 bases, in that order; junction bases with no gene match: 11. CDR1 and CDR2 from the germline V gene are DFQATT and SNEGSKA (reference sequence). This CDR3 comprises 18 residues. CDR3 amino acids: CSARDPLAGGPLTYEQYF. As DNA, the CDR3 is TGCAGTGCTAGAGATCCCCTAGCGGGAGGGCCCCTAACCTACGAGCAGTACTTC.

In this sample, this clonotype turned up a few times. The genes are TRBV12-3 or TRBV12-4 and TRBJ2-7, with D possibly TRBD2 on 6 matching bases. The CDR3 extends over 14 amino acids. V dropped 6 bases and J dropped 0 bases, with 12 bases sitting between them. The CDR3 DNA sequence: TGTGCCAGCAGCCGGGACTTGAGCTCCTACGAGCAGTACTTC. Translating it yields CASSRDLSSYEQYF.

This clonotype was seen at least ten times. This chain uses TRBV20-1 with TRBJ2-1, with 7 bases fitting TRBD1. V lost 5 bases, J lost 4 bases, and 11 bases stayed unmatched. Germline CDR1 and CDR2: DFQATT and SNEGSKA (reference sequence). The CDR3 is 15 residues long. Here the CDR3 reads CSAPTQGIAYNEQFF. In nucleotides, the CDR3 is TGCAGTGCTCCAACACAGGGGATCGCGTACAATGAGCAGTTCTTC.

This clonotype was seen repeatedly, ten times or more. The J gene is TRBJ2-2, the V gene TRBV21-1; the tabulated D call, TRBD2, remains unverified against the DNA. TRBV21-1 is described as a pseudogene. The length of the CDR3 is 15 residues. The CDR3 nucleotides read TGTGCCAGCAGCAAAGATCGGGGGAGGGCCGGGGAGCTGTTTTTT. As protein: CASSKDRGRAGELFF.

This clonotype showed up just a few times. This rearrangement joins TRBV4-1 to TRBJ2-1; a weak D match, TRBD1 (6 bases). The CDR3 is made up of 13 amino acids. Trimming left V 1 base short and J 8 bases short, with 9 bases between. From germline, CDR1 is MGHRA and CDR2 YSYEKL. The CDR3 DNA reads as TGCGCCAGCAGCCAAGTCCCAGGGGATGAGCAGTTCTTC. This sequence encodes CASSQVPGDEQFF.

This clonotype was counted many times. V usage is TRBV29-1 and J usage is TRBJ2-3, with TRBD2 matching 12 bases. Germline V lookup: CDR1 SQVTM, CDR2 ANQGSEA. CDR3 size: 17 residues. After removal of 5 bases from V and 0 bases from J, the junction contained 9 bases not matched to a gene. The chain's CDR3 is CSVTRWTSGVSTDTQYF. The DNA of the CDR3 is TGCAGCGTTACACGCTGGACTAGCGGGGTGAGCACAGATACGCAGTATTTT.

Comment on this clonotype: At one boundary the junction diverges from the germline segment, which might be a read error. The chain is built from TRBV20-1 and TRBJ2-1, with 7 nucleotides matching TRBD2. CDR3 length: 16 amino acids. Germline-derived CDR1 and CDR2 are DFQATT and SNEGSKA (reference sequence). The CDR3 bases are TGCATTGCTAGAGATCCCAGGACTAGAATTACGAATGAGCAGTTCTTC. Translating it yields CIARDPRTRITNEQFF.

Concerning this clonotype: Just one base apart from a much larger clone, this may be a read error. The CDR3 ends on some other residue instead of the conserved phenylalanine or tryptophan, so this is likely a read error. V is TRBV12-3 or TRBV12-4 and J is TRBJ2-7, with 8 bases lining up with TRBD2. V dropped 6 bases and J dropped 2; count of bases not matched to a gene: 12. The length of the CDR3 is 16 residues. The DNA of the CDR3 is TGTGCCAGCAGCTACCGGGGGGGGCGAGGCGCCTACGAGCAGTACTAC. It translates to CASSYRGGRGAYEQYY.

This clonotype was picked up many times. CDR3 nucleotide sequence: TGTGCCAGCAGTTACGGACAGGGGCATTCACCCCTCCACTTT. Amino acid sequence: CASSYGQGHSPLHF. This rearrangement joins TRBV12-3 or TRBV12-4 to TRBJ1-6; TRBD1 matches at 9 bases. The CDR3 has 14 residues. Germline trimming cut 4 bases from V and 8 bases from J; bases unmatched to any gene: 3.

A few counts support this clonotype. In nucleotides, the CDR3 is TGTGCCAGCAGCTTATACCCGGGACAGAATCAGCCCCAGCATTTT. Protein product: CASSLYPGQNQPQHF. The chain uses TRBV7-8 and TRBJ1-5; 7 nucleotides match TRBD1. Germline CDR1 SGHVS, CDR2 FQNEAQ. The CDR3 is 15 amino acids. With V trimmed by 2 bases and J by 4 bases, 5 bases remained unmatched.

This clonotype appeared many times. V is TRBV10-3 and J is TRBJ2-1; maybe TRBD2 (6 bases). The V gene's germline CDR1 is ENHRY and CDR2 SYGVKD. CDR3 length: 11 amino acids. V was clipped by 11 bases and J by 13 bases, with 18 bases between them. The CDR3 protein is CAVWGGLFQFF. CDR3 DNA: TGTGCCGTATGGGGAGGCCTTTTTCAGTTCTTC.

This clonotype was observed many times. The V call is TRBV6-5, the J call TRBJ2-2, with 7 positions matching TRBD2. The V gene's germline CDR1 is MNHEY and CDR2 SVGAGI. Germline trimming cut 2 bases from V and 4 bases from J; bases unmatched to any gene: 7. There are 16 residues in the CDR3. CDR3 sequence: CASSYGRARGTGELFF. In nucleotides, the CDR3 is TGTGCCAGCAGTTACGGGAGGGCTCGGGGCACCGGGGAGCTGTTTTTT.

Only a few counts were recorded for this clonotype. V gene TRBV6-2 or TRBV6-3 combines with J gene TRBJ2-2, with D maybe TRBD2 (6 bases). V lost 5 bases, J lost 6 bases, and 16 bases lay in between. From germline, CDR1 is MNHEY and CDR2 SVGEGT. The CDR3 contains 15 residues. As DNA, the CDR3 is TGTGCCAGCAGTGCTCATGGGAGGTCAGCCGGGGAGCTGTTTTTT. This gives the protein CASSAHGRSAGELFF.

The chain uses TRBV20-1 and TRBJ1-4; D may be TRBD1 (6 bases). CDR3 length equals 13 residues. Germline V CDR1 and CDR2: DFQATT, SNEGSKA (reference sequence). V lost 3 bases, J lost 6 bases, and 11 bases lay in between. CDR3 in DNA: TGCAGTGCTAGCAGGGGTCCCGATGAAAAACTGTTTTTT. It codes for CSASRGPDEKLFF.

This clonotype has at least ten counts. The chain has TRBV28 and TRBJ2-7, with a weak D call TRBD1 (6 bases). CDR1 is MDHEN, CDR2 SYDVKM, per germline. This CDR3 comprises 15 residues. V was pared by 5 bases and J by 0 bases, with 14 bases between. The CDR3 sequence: CASSDDRTASYEQYF. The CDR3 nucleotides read TGTGCCAGCAGTGATGACAGGACAGCCTCCTACGAGCAGTACTTC.